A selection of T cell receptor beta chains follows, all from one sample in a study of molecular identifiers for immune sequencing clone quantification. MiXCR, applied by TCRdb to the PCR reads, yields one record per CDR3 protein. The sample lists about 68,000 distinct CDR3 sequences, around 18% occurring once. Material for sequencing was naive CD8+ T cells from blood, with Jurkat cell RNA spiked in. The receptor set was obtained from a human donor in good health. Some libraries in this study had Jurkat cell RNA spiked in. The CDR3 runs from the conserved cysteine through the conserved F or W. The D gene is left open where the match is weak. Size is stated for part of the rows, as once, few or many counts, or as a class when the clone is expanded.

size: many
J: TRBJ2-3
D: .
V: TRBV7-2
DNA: TGTGCCAGCAGCTTAGGAAGGCGGATTAGCACAGATACGCAGTATTTT
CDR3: CASSLGRRISTDTQYF

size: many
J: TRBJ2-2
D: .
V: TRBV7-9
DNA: TGTGCCAGCAGCCAACTGACTGGGACTACCGGGGAGCTGTTTTTT
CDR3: CASSQLTGTTGELFF

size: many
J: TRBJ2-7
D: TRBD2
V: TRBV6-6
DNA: TGTGCCAGCAGTTACGGGCGGGAGGCCTACTACGAGCAGTACTTC
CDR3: CASSYGREAYYEQYF

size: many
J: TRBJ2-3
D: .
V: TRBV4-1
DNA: TGCGCCAGCAGCCAAACGACTTCCGACCCGCCTACGGAGCAGTATTTT
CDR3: CASSQTTSDPPTEQYF

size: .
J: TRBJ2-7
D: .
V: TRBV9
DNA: TGTGCCAGCAGCGTAGCCGAGGTGAGCTCCTACGAGCAGTACTTC
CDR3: CASSVAEVSSYEQYF

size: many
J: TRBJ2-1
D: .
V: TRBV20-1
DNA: TGCAGTGCATGGAACGCCGCCGACAACAATGAGCAGTTCTTC
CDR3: CSAWNAADNNEQFF

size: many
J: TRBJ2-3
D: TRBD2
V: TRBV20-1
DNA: TGCAGTGCTAGAAAGGCTAGCGGCCCTAGCACAGATACGCAGTATTTT
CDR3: CSARKASGPSTDTQYF

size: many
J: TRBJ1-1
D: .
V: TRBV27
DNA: TGTGCCAGCAGTTTAGGGACGGGGATGAACACTGAAGCTTTCTTT
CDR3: CASSLGTGMNTEAFF

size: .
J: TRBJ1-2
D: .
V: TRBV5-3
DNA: TGTGCCAGCAGCTACAGGACAGTCTATGGCTACACCTTC
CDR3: CASSYRTVYGYTF

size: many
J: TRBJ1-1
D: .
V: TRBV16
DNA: TGTGCCAGCAGCCAATCGGTGTCGGTTTTTGGCACTGAAGCTTTCTTT
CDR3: CASSQSVSVFGTEAFF